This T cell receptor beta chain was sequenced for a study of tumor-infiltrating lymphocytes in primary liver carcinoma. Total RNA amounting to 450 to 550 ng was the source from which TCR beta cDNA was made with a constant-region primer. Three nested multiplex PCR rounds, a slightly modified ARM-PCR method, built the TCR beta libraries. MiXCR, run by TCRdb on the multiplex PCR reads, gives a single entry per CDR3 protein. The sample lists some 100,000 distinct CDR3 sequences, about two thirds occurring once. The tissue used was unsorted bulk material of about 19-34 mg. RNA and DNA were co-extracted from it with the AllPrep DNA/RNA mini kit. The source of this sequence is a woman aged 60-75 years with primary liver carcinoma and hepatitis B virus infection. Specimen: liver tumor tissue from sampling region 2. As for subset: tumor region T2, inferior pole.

The CDR3 DNA sequence: TGTGCCAGCAGCTTAAATTTAACGGTGTATGGCTACACCTTC. Amino acids: CASSLNLTVYGYTF. V and J are TRBV11-2 and TRBJ1-2; D remains ambiguous. The CDR3 extends over 14 amino acids. CDR1 and CDR2 from the germline V gene are SGHAT and FQNNGV. Trimming stripped 2 bases from V and 5 bases from J, with 12 bases between.